This is a list of T cell receptor beta chains from one sample in a study of cytomegalovirus exposure and HLA in healthy donors. Method: immunoSEQ multiplex PCR; TCRdb's copy keeps in-frame clones and lacks some. The table records about 180,000 clones, 70% to 85% of them present only once. The source material was PBMCs. These receptors came from a girl aged 2 to 10 in good health and CMV-seropositive. Each CDR3 is given with its conserved first and last residue. A D gene is named only where the DNA matches it firmly. For some rows the clone size is stated as once, few or many, or as a class when expanded; others skip it.

j_call v_call d_call clone_size cdr3_nt cdr3_aa
TRBJ1-2 TRBV5-1 TRBD1 - TGCGCCAGCAGCTTGAGTCCCGGGACAGGGGCCTATGGCTACACCTTC CASSLSPGTGAYGYTF
TRBJ1-3 TRBV30 - - TGTGCGGGGGGGGGCCAGTTCGCCGGAAACACCATATATTTT CAGGGQFAGNTIYF
TRBJ2-2 TRBV5-1 TRBD2 - TGCGCCAGCAGCATACGGACTAGCGGCGCCACCGGGGAGCTGTTTTTT CASSIRTSGATGELFF
TRBJ2-7 TRBV27 - - TGTGCCAGCAGTCTGCGGACAGCCTACGAGCAGTACTTC CASSLRTAYEQYF
TRBJ1-2 TRBV5-4 - - TGTGCCAGCAGCTTGTCACTGAGGAGAGACTATGGCTACACCTTC CASSLSLRRDYGYTF
TRBJ2-2 TRBV7-9 - - TGTGCCAGCAGCATTTTATTCACCGGGGAGCTGTTTTTT CASSILFTGELFF
TRBJ2-1 TRBV2 TRBD2 few TGTGCCAGCACTCTAGCGGGAACCCGGCAGTTCTTC CASTLAGTRQFF
TRBJ2-7 TRBV10-2 - - TGCGCCAGCACTTTTAGCTCCTCCTACGAGCAGTACTTC CASTFSSSYEQYF
TRBJ1-1 TRBV6-5 - - TGTGCCAGCAGTTCGTCGGGGGTAGACACTGAAGCTTTCTTT CASSSSGVDTEAFF
TRBJ2-4 TRBV20-1 - - TGCAGTGCTAGAATCCAGGCCTTTCAGTACTTC CSARIQAFQYF
TRBJ1-2 TRBV11-2 - - TGTGCCAGCAGCTTGTGGGAGGGTAGCAGTGGCTACACCTTC CASSLWEGSSGYTF
TRBJ1-1 TRBV5-6 - - TGTGCCAGCAGCTTGGGGGACAAGAACACTGAAGCTTTCTTT CASSLGDKNTEAFF
TRBJ2-1 TRBV29-1 TRBD2 - TGCAGCGTCCGGGGGACTAGCGGGAGGGGAAATGAGCAGTTCTTC CSVRGTSGRGNEQFF